Listed below are T cell receptor beta chains from one sample, sequenced in a study of blood T cells in healthy people across ages. TCRdb reprocessed the 5' RACE reads with MiXCR, giving one entry per CDR3 protein. The sample lists hundreds of thousands of distinct CDR3 sequences; under 70% were seen once. Input material: blood. Source of these receptors: a man in his 60s in good health. Both conserved end residues are trimmed from each CDR3. The D gene is left open where the match is weak.

v_gene	d_gene	CDR3aa
TRBV7-9	TRBD1	ASSARTGNQPQH
TRBV11-2	.	ASSPSWGGDEQF
TRBV12-3/TRBV12-4	.	ASSLENYQF
TRBV7-9	TRBD1	ASSMTGGDGYT
TRBV3-1	TRBD1	ASSASDRGNEQF
TRBV27	.	ASSLGAKPYTQY
TRBV14	TRBD1	ASSHGLSGTAETQY
TRBV4-3	TRBD2	ASSQTSGGTSYEQY
TRBV9	TRBD1	ASSLGQGAFLVNEQY
TRBV20-1	.	SATQMEGQPQH
TRBV29-1	.	SVEAPKTRNEQF
TRBV6-2/TRBV6-3	TRBD2	ASRTSGGVQY
TRBV6-5	TRBD2	ASTSGLATDEQF
TRBV12-3/TRBV12-4	TRBD2	ASSLRSGGETQY
TRBV18	.	ASSPNGVGPDTQY
TRBV18	TRBD2	ASSPLAGSGETQY
TRBV4-1	.	ASSQSTGGYTDTQY
TRBV6-1	.	ASSSGTLPYEQY
TRBV4-1	.	ASSPPGRVNYNEQF
TRBV11-2	TRBD1	ASSSTPGQGETQY
TRBV12-3/TRBV12-4	.	ASSVNRGGEQF
TRBV14	.	ASSQPASGNTEAF
TRBV7-2	TRBD2	ASSFSGAQYNEQF
TRBV10-3	TRBD2	AISESNLAGETQY
TRBV18	.	ASSPAVNEKLF
TRBV20-1	TRBD1	SARETGQVYSPLH
TRBV27	TRBD2	ASSLSPSGGVHEQY
TRBV4-1	.	ASSQAKKGRGGYT
TRBV7-2	TRBD1	ASSPLGQGPAKTQY
TRBV5-1	TRBD1	VSSLVGQGAYNEQF
TRBV7-8	.	ASSQSGGRAEAF
TRBV28	.	ASSSNRGIQY
TRBV10-3	TRBD2	AISGAGGSSEQY
TRBV20-1	TRBD1	SAPPPGGLYNEQF
TRBV11-2	.	ASSFSGSNTEAF
TRBV6-6	.	ASSLRGRSEKLF
TRBV9	.	ASSPHTQETQY
TRBV10-1	.	ASSRNRGDRGYNEQF
TRBV7-8	TRBD1	ASSSNPTGFETQY
TRBV20-1	.	SARGPGDNYGYT
TRBV27	.	ASKRSILNEQF
TRBV27	.	ASSLSPRQGGYT
TRBV21-1	.	ASSKAAAALAKNIQY
TRBV5-6	.	ASRDSVTDTQY